A single sample is the source of the 2 T cell receptor gamma chains below, sequenced in a study of γδ T cells in repeated Plasmodium falciparum infection. Gammadelta T cells were flow-sorted from PBMC into Vgamma9/Vdelta2+ and Vdelta2-negative populations for bulk analysis. TCRdb re-identified clones in the multiplex PCR reads via CATT. The data show roughly 5,000 gamma-chain clones, with about 3.5% seen just once and approximately 32% held by the top ten. The sequencing sample was made of gamma-delta T cells from blood. The receptor source for this set is a pool of human donors (malaria-infected and uninfected, not separated).

Comment on this clone: The TCRdb protein, from a much larger clone, departs from this DNA's translation at residue 11, likely by read error; the protein shown derives from the DNA. The V and J genes are TRGV9 and TRGJ1 or TRGJ2. Since TCRdb gives no J gene, matching the DNA to germline was used here to assign it. In germline, CDR1 is GITISATS, CDR2 ISYDGTV (reference sequence). The CDR3 extends over 15 amino acids. Here the CDR3 reads CALWEPGSIYHKKLF. In DNA form, the CDR3 reads TGTGCCTTGTGGGAGCCCGGATCAATTTATCATAAGAAACTCTTT.

The table lists this clone with many counts. No DNA is shown, since the ends of the CDR3 on it are uncertain; the CDR3 is the one TCRdb lists. Other nucleotide sequences in the sample specify the same CDR3. TRGV9 is the V gene, and the J gene was not called. The CDR3 length equals 31 residues, ends included. Germline V gene sequence: CDR1 GITISATS, CDR2 ISYDGTV (reference sequence). CDR3 residues: CALHSGFIIRNSLAVEQHLLSQVSIGRIQHF.